The 15 T cell receptor beta chains below were found in one sample sequenced in a study of vaccination effects on CD4 cells after COVID-19. Antigen-specific CD4+ T cells were first expanded with viral peptide pools by the ViraFEST assay and only then sequenced. Having been cultured for around ten days, the cells underwent CD4+ T cell isolation. None of the vaccinated had previously contracted SARS-CoV-2, and their nucleocapsid antibodies tested negative. Sequencing was performed with immunoSEQ multiplex PCR; in TCRdb, only in-frame clones are kept and a portion is missing. This sample has tens of thousands of clones, with about 70% found just once. These TCRs are of unknown antigen specificity. The specimen was CD4+ T cells from PBMCs cultured with HCoV-NL63 spike peptides, collected before COVID-19 vaccination. These receptor sequences come from a human donor who received a COVID-19 vaccine.

The CDR3 protein is CASSITFNSPLHF. The DNA of the CDR3 is TGTGCCAGTAGTATAACATTTAATTCACCCCTCCACTTT. This chain joins TRBV19 and TRBJ1-6; D is ambiguous. This CDR3 spans 13 amino acids. Germline assignment: CDR1 LNHDA and CDR2 SQIVND (reference sequence). Trimming took 2 bases from V and 6 from J, leaving 5 bases between them.

The chain has TRBV5-1 and TRBJ2-1, with 12 bases aligning to TRBD2. Germline CDR1 SGHRS, CDR2 YFSETQ. The V gene end was trimmed by 4 bases and the J gene end by 6 bases; junction bases not matched to a gene: 5. CDR3 length: 15 amino acids. CDR3 region: CASSVLAGGSNEQFF. DNA for the CDR3: TGCGCCAGCAGCGTACTAGCGGGGGGATCCAATGAGCAGTTCTTC.

The CDR3 bases are TGTGCCAGCAGCCCAATATTGACTAGCGGGGCCCAAGATACGCAGTATTTT. It is translated as CASSPILTSGAQDTQYF. The V call is TRBV5-5, the J call TRBJ2-3; TRBD2 aligns across 11 bases. The length of the CDR3 is 17 residues. With 4 bases clipped from V and 5 bases from J, the junction kept 12 bases outside the gene matches. Germline V gene data show CDR1 as SGHKS and CDR2 as YYEKEE (reference sequence).

The chain employs TRBV2 and TRBJ2-3; 8 nucleotides match TRBD2. J gave up 0 bases and V 2 bases, and 7 bases lay outside the gene matches. The germline CDR1 and CDR2 sequences are SNHLY and FYNNEI. The CDR3 extends over 17 amino acids. CDR3 bases: TGTGCCAGCAGTGAACCGCCGACTAGCGAAAGCACAGATACGCAGTATTTT. It is translated as CASSEPPTSESTDTQYF.

This chain joins TRBV6-2 or TRBV6-3 and TRBJ2-7; no clear D. Germline loops: CDR1 MNHEY, CDR2 SVGEGT. This CDR3 has 15 residues. V was shortened by 2 bases and J by 7 bases, with 18 bases between the two germline ends. The CDR3 DNA sequence: TGTGCCAGCAGTTACGCCCGGTCGGGCCCTCAAGAGCAGTACGTC. Protein product: CASSYARSGPQEQYV.

The chain joins TRBV7-2 to TRBJ1-4, with D tentatively TRBD1 (5 bases). The CDR3 covers 15 residues. Germline V lookup: CDR1 SGHTA, CDR2 FQGNSA. V shed 6 bases and J shed 5 bases, with 16 bases lying between them. The CDR3 nucleotides read TGTGCCAGCAGGTTAACAGGATTCGGGAATGAAAAACTGTTTTTT. Protein product: CASRLTGFGNEKLFF.

The chain links TRBV18 to TRBJ1-6; TRBD1 matches at 7 bases. V lost 5 bases, J lost 7 bases, and 5 bases stayed unmatched. CDR1 and CDR2 from the germline V gene are KGHSH and LQKENI. The CDR3 is 14 residues long. CDR3 in amino acids: CASSVGTANSPLHF. DNA for the CDR3: TGTGCCAGCTCAGTGGGGACAGCCAATTCACCCCTCCACTTT.

The chain recombines TRBV12-3 or TRBV12-4 with TRBJ1-5; unclear D gene. Trimming took off 5 bases at V and 4 bases at J, with 9 bases between the two ends. This CDR3 has 13 amino acids. The DNA of the CDR3 is TGTGCCAGCAGTGCCGACGGGAATCAGCCCCAGCATTTT. Amino acid sequence: CASSADGNQPQHF.

The chain carries TRBV6-5 and TRBJ1-4, with a weak D call TRBD1 (5 bases). Germline V CDR1 and CDR2: MNHEY, SVGAGI. The CDR3 is made up of 15 amino acids. V dropped 2 bases and J dropped 3 bases, with 10 bases sitting between them. The CDR3 nucleotides are TGTGCCAGCAGTTACGATTGGGGGTCTAATGAAAAACTGTTTTTT. It encodes CASSYDWGSNEKLFF.

The chain links TRBV5-1 to TRBJ2-3; 10 positions agree with TRBD2. The CDR3 runs to 15 residues. With V trimmed by 1 base and J by 4 bases, 3 bases remained unmatched. Germline V CDR1 and CDR2: SGHRS, YFSETQ. The CDR3 is CASSLSSGGPDTQYF. The CDR3, as DNA: TGCGCCAGCAGCTTGTCTAGCGGGGGCCCAGATACGCAGTATTTT.

The rearrangement links TRBV10-1 to TRBJ2-2, with D possibly called TRBD1 or TRBD2 (5 bases each). Germline CDR1 reads WNHNN; CDR2 reads SYGVQD (reference sequence). V was cut by 2 bases and J by 14 bases, with 18 bases left in between. This CDR3 has 14 amino acids. This CDR3 is CASSELRDAFILFF. The CDR3 nucleotides are TGCGCCAGCAGTGAGCTAAGGGACGCGTTTATCCTGTTTTTT.

The genes are TRBV29-1 and TRBJ2-2, with 9 bases aligning to TRBD1. Germline trimming cut 6 bases from V and 5 bases from J; bases unmatched to any gene: 10. Germline-derived CDR1 and CDR2 are SQVTM and ANQGSEA. The CDR3 is 15 residues long. CDR3 protein: CSVLSPGQGTGELFF. In nucleotides, the CDR3 is TGCAGCGTACTTAGTCCGGGACAGGGTACCGGGGAGCTGTTTTTT.

The chain recombines TRBV6-5 with TRBJ2-2, with TRBD1 as a possible D gene (5 bases). This CDR3 region has 15 residues. V shed 2 bases and J shed 1 base, with 8 bases lying between them. Germline CDR1 is MNHEY and CDR2 is SVGAGI. The DNA of the CDR3 is TGTGCCAGCAGTTACACAGGTCAGAACACCGGGGAGCTGTTTTTT. Residues: CASSYTGQNTGELFF.

This clone was observed a few times. V is TRBV2 and J is TRBJ2-1, with 7 positions matching TRBD2. The CDR3 is 16 amino acids. J lost 0 bases, V lost 2 bases, and 4 bases had no gene match. Germline loops: CDR1 SNHLY, CDR2 FYNNEI. In nucleotides, the CDR3 is TGTGCCAGCAGTGAATGGGGCGGGAGCTCCTACAATGAGCAGTTCTTC. The encoded protein is CASSEWGGSSYNEQFF.

This rearrangement joins TRBV5-1 to TRBJ2-2; tentative D call: TRBD2 (5 bases). Trimming took 0 bases from V and 3 from J, leaving 12 bases between them. The CDR3 loop spans 16 amino acids. The germline CDR1 and CDR2 sequences are SGHRS and YFSETQ. The DNA of the CDR3 is TGCGCCAGCAGCTTGGCCGGGCGGGCCGACACCGGGGAGCTGTTTTTT. Translated, it gives CASSLAGRADTGELFF.